This TCR beta chain is drawn from a study of Tregs in tolerant kidney transplant recipients. TCRdb's copy holds only in-frame clones and misses some; the assay was immunoSEQ multiplex PCR. The sample includes some 110,000 clones, almost 95% of them seen just once. This CDR3 is 11 amino acids long. CDR1 and CDR2 from the germline V gene are MNHNY and SVGAGI (reference sequence). V was pared by 8 bases and J by 3 bases, with 7 bases between. The clonotype originates from a human donor in good health. The chain has TRBV6-6 and TRBJ1-2; D is unclear. The sample comprised CD4+ T cells from blood. CDR3: CASLRDYGYTF. In DNA, the CDR3 is TGTGCCAGCTTGCGGGACTATGGCTACACCTTC.